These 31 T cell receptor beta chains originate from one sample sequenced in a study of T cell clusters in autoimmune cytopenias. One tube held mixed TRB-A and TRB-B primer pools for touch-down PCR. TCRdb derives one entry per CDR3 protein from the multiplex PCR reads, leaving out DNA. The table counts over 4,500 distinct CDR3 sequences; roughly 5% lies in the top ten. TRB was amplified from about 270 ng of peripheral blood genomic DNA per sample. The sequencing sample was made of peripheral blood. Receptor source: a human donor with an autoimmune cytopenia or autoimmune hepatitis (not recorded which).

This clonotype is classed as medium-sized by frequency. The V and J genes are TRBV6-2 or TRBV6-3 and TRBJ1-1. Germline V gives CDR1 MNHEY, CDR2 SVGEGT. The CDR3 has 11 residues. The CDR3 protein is CASSYLGEAFF.

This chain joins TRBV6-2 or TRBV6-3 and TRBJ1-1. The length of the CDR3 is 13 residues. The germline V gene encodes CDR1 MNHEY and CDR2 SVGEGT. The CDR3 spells CASSSSENTEAFF.

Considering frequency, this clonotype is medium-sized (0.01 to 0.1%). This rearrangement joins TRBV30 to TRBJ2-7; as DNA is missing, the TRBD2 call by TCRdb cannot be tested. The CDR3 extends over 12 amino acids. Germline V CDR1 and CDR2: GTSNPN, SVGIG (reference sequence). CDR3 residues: CACKRDTYEQYF.

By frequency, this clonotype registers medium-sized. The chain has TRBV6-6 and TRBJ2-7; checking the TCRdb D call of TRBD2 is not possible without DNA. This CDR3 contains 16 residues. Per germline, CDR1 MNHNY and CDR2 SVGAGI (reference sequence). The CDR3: CASSYSPSGSSYEQYF.

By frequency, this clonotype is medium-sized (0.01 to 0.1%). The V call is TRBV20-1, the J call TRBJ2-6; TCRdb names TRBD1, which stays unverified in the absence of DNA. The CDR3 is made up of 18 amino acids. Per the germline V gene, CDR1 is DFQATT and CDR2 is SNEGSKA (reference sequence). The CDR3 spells CSARDRTGVPSGANVLTF.

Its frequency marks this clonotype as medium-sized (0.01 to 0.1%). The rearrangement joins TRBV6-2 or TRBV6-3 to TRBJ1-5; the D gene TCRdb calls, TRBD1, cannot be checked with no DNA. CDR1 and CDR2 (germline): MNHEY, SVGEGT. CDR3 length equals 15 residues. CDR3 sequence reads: CASSYDGQGNQPQHF.

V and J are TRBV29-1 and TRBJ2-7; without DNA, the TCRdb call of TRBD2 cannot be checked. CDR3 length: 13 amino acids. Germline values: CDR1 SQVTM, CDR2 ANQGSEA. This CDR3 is CSVDSGSGRGQYF.

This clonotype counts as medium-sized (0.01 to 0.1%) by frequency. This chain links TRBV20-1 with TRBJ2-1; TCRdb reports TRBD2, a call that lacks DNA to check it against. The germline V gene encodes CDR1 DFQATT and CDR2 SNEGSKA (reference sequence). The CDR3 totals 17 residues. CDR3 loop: CSALGLAGGSSYNEQFF.

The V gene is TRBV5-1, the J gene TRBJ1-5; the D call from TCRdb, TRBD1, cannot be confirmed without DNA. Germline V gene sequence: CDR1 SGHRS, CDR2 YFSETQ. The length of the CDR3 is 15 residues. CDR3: CASSFTGDGNQPQHF.

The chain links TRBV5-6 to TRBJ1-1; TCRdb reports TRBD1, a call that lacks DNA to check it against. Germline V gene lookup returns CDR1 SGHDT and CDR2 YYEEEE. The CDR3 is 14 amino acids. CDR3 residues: CASSLLPGNTEAFF.

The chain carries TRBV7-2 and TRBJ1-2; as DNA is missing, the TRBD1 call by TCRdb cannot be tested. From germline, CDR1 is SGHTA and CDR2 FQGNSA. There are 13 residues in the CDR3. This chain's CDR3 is CASSFDRVYGYTF.

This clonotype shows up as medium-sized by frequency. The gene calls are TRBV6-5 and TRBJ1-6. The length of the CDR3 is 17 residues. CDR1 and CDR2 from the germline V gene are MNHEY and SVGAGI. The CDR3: CASSDSSLARYNSPLHF.

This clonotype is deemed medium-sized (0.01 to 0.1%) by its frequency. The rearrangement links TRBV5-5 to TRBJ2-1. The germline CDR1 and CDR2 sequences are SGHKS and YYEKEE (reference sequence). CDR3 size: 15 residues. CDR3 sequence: CASSIDSSSYNEQFF.

The CDR3: CSADPGAGDTQYF. The chain combines TRBV20-1 with TRBJ2-3; TCRdb names TRBD1, which stays unverified in the absence of DNA. CDR1 is DFQATT, CDR2 SNEGSKA, per germline (reference sequence). CDR3 size: 13 residues.

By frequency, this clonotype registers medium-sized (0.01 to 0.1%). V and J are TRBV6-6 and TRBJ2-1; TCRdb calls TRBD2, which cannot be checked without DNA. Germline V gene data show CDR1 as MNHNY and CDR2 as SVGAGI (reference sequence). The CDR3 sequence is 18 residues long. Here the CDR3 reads CASSLLAGVPSSYNEQFF.

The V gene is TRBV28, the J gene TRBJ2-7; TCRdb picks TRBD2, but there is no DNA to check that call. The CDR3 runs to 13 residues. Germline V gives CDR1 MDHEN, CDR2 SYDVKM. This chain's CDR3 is CASSAGPSGKQYF.

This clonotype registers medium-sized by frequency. CDR3 protein: CASSPGGGAYGYTF. J is TRBJ1-2 and V is TRBV7-2; TCRdb picks TRBD1, but there is no DNA to check that call. This CDR3 contains 14 residues. CDR1 and CDR2 (germline): SGHTA, FQGNSA.

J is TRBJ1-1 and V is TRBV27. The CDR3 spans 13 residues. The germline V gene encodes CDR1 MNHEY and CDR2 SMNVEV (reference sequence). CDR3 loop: CASSSRENTEAFF.

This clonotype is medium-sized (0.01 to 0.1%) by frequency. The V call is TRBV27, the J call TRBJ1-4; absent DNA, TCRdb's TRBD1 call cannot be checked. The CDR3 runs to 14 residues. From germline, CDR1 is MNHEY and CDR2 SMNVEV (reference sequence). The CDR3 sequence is CASSLVLGVGELFF.

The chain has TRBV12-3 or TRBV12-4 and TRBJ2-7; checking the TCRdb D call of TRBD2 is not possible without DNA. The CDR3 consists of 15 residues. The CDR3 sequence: CASSPGLAGGVEQYF.

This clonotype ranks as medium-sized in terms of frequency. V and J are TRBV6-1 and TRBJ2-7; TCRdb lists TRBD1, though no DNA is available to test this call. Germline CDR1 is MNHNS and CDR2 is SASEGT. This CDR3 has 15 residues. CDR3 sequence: CASSLPTGGAGEQYF.

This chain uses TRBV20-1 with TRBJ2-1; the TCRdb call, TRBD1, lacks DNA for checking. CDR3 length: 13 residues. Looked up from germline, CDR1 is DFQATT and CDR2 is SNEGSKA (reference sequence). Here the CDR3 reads CSAWGYLRSEQFF.

The CDR3 sequence: CASSPGDEGGNTIYF. V and J are TRBV5-1 and TRBJ1-3; the TRBD1 assignment by TCRdb is unverifiable without DNA. CDR1 and CDR2 (germline): SGHRS, YFSETQ. The CDR3 runs 15 residues.

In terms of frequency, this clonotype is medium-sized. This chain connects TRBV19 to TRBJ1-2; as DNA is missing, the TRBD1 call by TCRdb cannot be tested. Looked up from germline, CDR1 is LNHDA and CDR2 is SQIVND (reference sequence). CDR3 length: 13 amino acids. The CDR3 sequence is CASSMGQGYGYTF.

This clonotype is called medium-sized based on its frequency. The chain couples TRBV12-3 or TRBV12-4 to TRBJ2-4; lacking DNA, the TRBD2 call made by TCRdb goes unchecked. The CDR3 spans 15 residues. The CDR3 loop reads CASSWGGAWGSIQYF.

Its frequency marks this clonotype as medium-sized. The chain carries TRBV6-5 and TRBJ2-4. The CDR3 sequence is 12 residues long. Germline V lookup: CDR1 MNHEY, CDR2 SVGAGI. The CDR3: CASNWGQNIQYF.

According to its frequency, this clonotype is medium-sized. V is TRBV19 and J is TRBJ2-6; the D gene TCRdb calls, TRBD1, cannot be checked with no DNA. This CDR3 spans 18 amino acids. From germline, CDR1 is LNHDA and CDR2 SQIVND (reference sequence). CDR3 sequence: CASTARTGGFSGANVLTF.

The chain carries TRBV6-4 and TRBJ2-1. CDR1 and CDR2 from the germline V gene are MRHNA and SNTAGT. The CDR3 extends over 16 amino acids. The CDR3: CASSAFDRRGSNEQFF.

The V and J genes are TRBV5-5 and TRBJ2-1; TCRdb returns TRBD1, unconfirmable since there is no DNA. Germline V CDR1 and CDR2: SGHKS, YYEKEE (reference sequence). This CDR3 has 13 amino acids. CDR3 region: CASDRTGMNKQFF. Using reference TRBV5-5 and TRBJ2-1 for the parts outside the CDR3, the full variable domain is DAGVTQSPTHLIKTRGQQVTLRCSPISGHKSVSWYQQVLGQGPQFIFQYYEKEERGRGNFPDRFSARQFPNYSSELNVNALLLGDSALYLCASDRTGMNKQFFGPGTRLTVL.

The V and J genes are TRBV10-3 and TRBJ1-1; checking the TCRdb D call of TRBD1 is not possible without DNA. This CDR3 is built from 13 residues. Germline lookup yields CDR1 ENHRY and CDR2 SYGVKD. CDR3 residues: CAIRAPGFHGAFF.

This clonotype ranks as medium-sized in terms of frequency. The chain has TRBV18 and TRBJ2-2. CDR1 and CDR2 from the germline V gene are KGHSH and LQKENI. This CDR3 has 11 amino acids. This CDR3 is CASSPSGELFF.